The 9 T cell receptor beta chains reported below all come from one sample, sequenced in a study of patients and donors after allogeneic stem cell transplantation (TCRdb year 2020). Receptor libraries were prepared by RT-PCR. Sequencing instrument: NextSeq 550. TCRdb reworked the public reads: Q25 trimming with fastp, MiXCR clone assembly, productive beta chains retained. Each CDR3 protein gets just one entry, which takes the most common genes and DNA from the rows behind it. Recorded for this sample are some 92,000 distinct CDR3 sequences; 48% of them occurred a single time. 50% to 75% of the sample lies in the top ten. Material for sequencing was blood, either unsorted or a sorted T cell fraction (not recorded which). These receptors came from a human donor who was either an allogeneic HSCT recipient or a stem cell or donor lymphocyte infusion donor (not recorded which). It is not recorded whose cells these are; they may come from a transplant donor.

In its sample, this clonotype was seen a few times. The J gene is TRBJ1-1, the V gene TRBV28; D ambiguous. V lost 6 bases and J lost 7, with 18 bases in between. This CDR3 is built from 14 residues. Germline V gene lookup returns CDR1 MDHEN and CDR2 SYDVKM. CDR3: CASSLPERDLEAFF. Here the CDR3 DNA reads TGTGCCAGCAGCTTACCGGAGAGAGACCTTGAAGCTTTCTTT.

V gene TRBV4-2 combines with J gene TRBJ1-5; 7 nucleotides align to TRBD1. J lost 7 bases, V lost 1 base, and 7 bases had no gene match. This CDR3 is 15 amino acids long. Looked up from germline, CDR1 is LGHNA and CDR2 is YNFKEQ. The DNA of the CDR3 is TGTGCCAGCAGCCAAGGGGCAGGGGGTCGACAGCCCCAGCATTTT. Protein product: CASSQGAGGRQPQHF.

CDR3 residues: CAIKAGPLDGYTF. The CDR3 DNA reads TGTGCCATCAAGGCGGGTCCCTTGGATGGCTACACCTTC. The rearrangement joins TRBV10-3 to TRBJ1-2; no reliable D call. The CDR3 loop spans 13 amino acids. Germline lookup yields CDR1 ENHRY and CDR2 SYGVKD. The germline V and J ends were trimmed by 7 bases and 6 bases, with 15 bases remaining between them.

This clonotype has only a few counts. CDR3: CASSVAGKNTIYF. The DNA of the CDR3 is TGTGCCAGCAGCGTCGCAGGGAAGAACACCATATATTTT. The rearrangement joins TRBV9 to TRBJ1-3, with a possible D match to TRBD1 (5 bases). The germline gives CDR1 SGDLS, CDR2 YYNGEE. Between the trimmed V and J ends, which lost 2 bases and 7 bases, there was a span of 10 bases. The CDR3 length is 13 residues. Supplemented by reference TRBV9 and TRBJ1-3, the full variable domain reads DSGVTQTPKHLITATGQRVTLRCSPRSGDLSVYWYQQSLDQGLQFLIQYYNGEERAKGNILERFSAQQFPDLHSELNLSSLELGDSALYFCASSVAGKNTIYFGEGSWLTVV.

V usage is TRBV6-5 and J usage is TRBJ1-1; TRBD1 aligns across 9 bases. The germline V gene encodes CDR1 MNHEY and CDR2 SVGAGI. Trimming took 5 bases from V and 4 from J; bases not matched to a gene: 5. The CDR3 length is 14 residues. In nucleotides, the CDR3 is TGTGCCAGCAGTATGACAGGGGGGGGCACTGAAGCTTTCTTT. Amino acids: CASSMTGGGTEAFF.

The rearrangement joins TRBV20-1 to TRBJ2-2; D remains ambiguous. There are 14 residues in the CDR3. CDR1 and CDR2 from the germline V gene are DFQATT and SNEGSKA (reference sequence). Deletions cut 2 bases from V and 4 bases from J, with 11 bases between. CDR3 sequence: CSARPGGRTGELFF. Here the CDR3 DNA reads TGCAGTGCTAGACCAGGCGGTCGCACCGGGGAGCTGTTTTTT.

The chain joins TRBV18 to TRBJ1-6; 9 nucleotides line up with TRBD1. V was clipped by 3 bases and J by 4 bases; unmatched bases: 4. The CDR3 spans 16 residues. Germline V lookup: CDR1 KGHSH, CDR2 LQKENI. The CDR3 DNA sequence: TGTGCCAGCTCACCGGACAGGGGAGAATATAATTCACCCCTCCACTTT. This encodes CASSPDRGEYNSPLHF.

The chain combines TRBV12-3 or TRBV12-4 with TRBJ1-3, with a tentative D call TRBD1 (5 bases). Trimming removed 6 bases from V and 1 base from J, with 10 bases in between. The CDR3 consists of 14 residues. CDR3 bases: TGTGCCAGCAGCCGAGACAGATCTGGAAACACCATATATTTT. This gives the protein CASSRDRSGNTIYF.

The chain links TRBV3-1 to TRBJ1-1; no clear D. The V and J ends lost 4 bases and 8 bases respectively, with 20 bases between them. Germline CDR1 reads LGHDT; CDR2 reads YNNKEL (reference sequence). The CDR3 is made up of 15 amino acids. The CDR3 loop reads CASSREDGGLIEAFF. The CDR3 coding sequence is TGTGCCAGCAGCCGGGAGGACGGCGGATTGATCGAAGCTTTCTTT. The full variable domain, in which reference TRBV3-1 and TRBJ1-1 provide the parts outside the CDR3, is DTAVSQTPKYLVTQMGNDKSIKCEQNLGHDTMYWYKQDSKKFLKIMFSYNNKELIINETVPNRFSPKSPDKAHLNLHINSLELGDSAVYFCASSREDGGLIEAFFGQGTRLTVV.